This T cell receptor (beta chain) emerged from a study of cytomegalovirus exposure and HLA in healthy donors. Germline V CDR1 and CDR2: LGHNA, YNFKEQ. This CDR3 spans 15 amino acids. Trimming removed 0 bases from V and 3 bases from J; junction bases left unmatched: 5. The donors formed part of the approximately 120-subject validation cohort, distinct from the roughly 600-subject first cohort. Study-level results: Subsequent analysis showed first-cohort TCR clusters tending to co-occur in about 110 validation repertoires. With high specificity and sensitivity, the classifier reportedly diagnosed cytomegalovirus status. Testing in vitro showed a few CMV-associated chains specific for CMV antigens.

On this clone itself: Its antigen is not identified.

Only in-frame clones appear in the TCRdb table, and some are missing; sequencing was by immunoSEQ multiplex PCR. The data hold about 360,000 clones, with roughly 85% observed a single time. The chain uses TRBV4-2 and TRBJ2-7; 7 positions match TRBD1. The clonotype was recovered from a woman in her late teens or twenties in good health and CMV-seronegative. The sample consisted of PBMCs. In DNA form, the CDR3 reads TGTGCCAGCAGCCAAGATCTGGGACAGAGCTACGAGCAGTACTTC. This encodes CASSQDLGQSYEQYF.